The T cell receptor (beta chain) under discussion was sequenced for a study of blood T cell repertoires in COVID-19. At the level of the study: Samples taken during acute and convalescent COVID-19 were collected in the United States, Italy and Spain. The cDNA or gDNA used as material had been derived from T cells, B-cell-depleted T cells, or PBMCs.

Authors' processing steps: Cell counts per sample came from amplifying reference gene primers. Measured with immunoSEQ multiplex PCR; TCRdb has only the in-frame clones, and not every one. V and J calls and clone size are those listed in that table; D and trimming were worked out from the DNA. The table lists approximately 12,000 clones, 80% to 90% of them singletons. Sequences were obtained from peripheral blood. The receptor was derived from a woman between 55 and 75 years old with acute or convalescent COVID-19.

Written as DNA, the CDR3 is TGTGCCAGCAGCTCCGGGGGGTCGAACACCGGGGAGCTGTTTTTT. This sequence encodes CASSSGGSNTGELFF. This sequence joins TRBV7-9 and TRBJ2-2; 7 nucleotides line up with TRBD2. Trimming removed 4 bases from V and 0 bases from J; junction bases left unmatched: 2. The CDR3 runs 15 residues. Germline V CDR1 and CDR2: SEHNR, FQNEAQ (reference sequence).